A single sample is the source of the 17 T cell receptor beta chains below, sequenced in a study of T cell responses to AZD1222 COVID-19 vaccine. Profiled with immunoSEQ multiplex PCR; TCRdb holds only in-frame clones, not every one. This table holds roughly 150,000 clones, approximately 90% found once. The sequenced sample was peripheral blood, obtained after recovery from COVID-19. Receptor source: an adult who had recovered from COVID-19.

This clone turned up a few times. V is TRBV4-3 and J is TRBJ1-2, with D possibly TRBD1 on 5 matching bases. Germline CDR1 LGHNA, CDR2 YSLEER. Deletions cut 0 bases from V and 2 bases from J, with 13 bases between. The CDR3 sequence is 16 residues long. The CDR3 loop reads CASSQEFDSGNYGYTF. The CDR3 DNA is TGCGCCAGCAGCCAAGAGTTTGACAGTGGGAACTATGGCTACACCTTC.

The chain recombines TRBV12-3 or TRBV12-4 with TRBJ1-1; 7 positions match TRBD1. The V gene end was trimmed by 2 bases and the J gene end by 12 bases; junction bases not matched to a gene: 9. The CDR3 runs 13 residues. CDR3 sequence reads: CASSLIGQADTFF. CDR3 in DNA: TGTGCCAGCAGTTTAATCGGACAGGCAGACACTTTCTTT.

This clone was recorded once. V usage is TRBV5-1 and J usage is TRBJ2-1, with 11 bases aligning to TRBD1. Germline CDR1 and CDR2: SGHRS and YFSETQ. The V gene end was trimmed by 5 bases and the J gene end by 7 bases; junction bases not matched to a gene: 8. The CDR3 is 15 residues long. The CDR3 spells CASRVGQGALNEQFF. The DNA for the CDR3 is TGCGCCAGCAGAGTTGGACAGGGGGCATTAAATGAGCAGTTCTTC.

This chain links TRBV7-2 with TRBJ2-7, with 9 bases that match TRBD2. The CDR3 extends over 17 amino acids. Germline CDR1 SGHTA, CDR2 FQGNSA. Unmatched junction bases numbered 9, after V lost 1 base and J lost 2 bases. The chain's CDR3 is CASSLGLSSGATYEQYF. CDR3 bases: TGTGCCAGCAGCTTAGGGCTCTCTAGCGGGGCGACCTACGAGCAGTACTTC.

In DNA form, the CDR3 reads TGTGCCAGCAGTTATGGGACAGCGAACACTGAAGCTTTCTTT. Translated: CASSYGTANTEAFF. The genes are TRBV28 and TRBJ1-1, with 7 bases that match TRBD1. The germline CDR1 and CDR2 sequences are MDHEN and SYDVKM. The V gene end was trimmed by 4 bases and the J gene end by 1 base; junction bases not matched to a gene: 3. The CDR3 sequence is 14 residues long.

This clone was observed a single time. Written as DNA, the CDR3 is TGTGCCAGCAGCCAGAGGGAGTTAGACTTCGGGGAGCTGTTTTTT. Protein: CASSQRELDFGELFF. V and J are TRBV3-1 (or the pseudogene TRBV3-2) and TRBJ2-2; perhaps TRBD2 as D (5 bases). CDR3 length: 15 amino acids. Deletions cut 3 bases from V and 7 bases from J, with 15 bases between. Germline CDR1 is LGHDT and CDR2 is YNNKEL (reference sequence).

The chain combines TRBV6-5 with TRBJ1-1, with D possibly TRBD1 on 6 matching bases. CDR3 length equals 13 residues. CDR1 is MNHEY and CDR2 is SVGAGI in the germline V gene. V lost 7 bases to trimming and J lost 1 base, with 10 bases between them. The CDR3, as DNA: TGTGCCAGCACCCTGGACAGGAACACTGAAGCTTTCTTT. Translated: CASTLDRNTEAFF.

This chain links TRBV4-2 with TRBJ2-1; D is undetermined. Trimming removed 0 bases from V and 0 bases from J, with 12 bases in between. This CDR3 contains 17 residues. The germline CDR1 and CDR2 sequences are LGHNA and YNFKEQ. The chain's CDR3 is CASSQDRLSGSYNEQFF. CDR3 sequence (DNA): TGTGCCAGCAGCCAAGATAGGCTCTCTGGCTCCTACAATGAGCAGTTCTTC.

In this sample, this clone turned up once. The J gene is TRBJ2-7, the V gene TRBV3-1 (or the pseudogene TRBV3-2), with 9 nucleotides matching TRBD1. Germline V CDR1 and CDR2: LGHDT, YNNKEL (reference sequence). V lost 2 bases to trimming and J lost 5 bases; unmatched junction nucleotides: 10. CDR3 length: 16 residues. CDR3 sequence reads: CASSQRPGTGSHEQYF. The CDR3 coding sequence is TGTGCCAGCAGCCAACGGCCCGGGACAGGGTCCCACGAGCAGTACTTC.

The V and J genes are TRBV18 and TRBJ1-5; D unclear. The CDR3 contains 15 residues. The germline V gene has CDR1 KGHSH and CDR2 LQKENI. The V gene lost 3 bases and the J gene lost 6 bases, with 15 bases spanning the gap. The CDR3 reads CASSPPSREGQPQHF. In DNA, the CDR3 is TGTGCCAGCTCACCCCCTTCCCGGGAGGGTCAGCCCCAGCATTTT.

This clone was found a few times. This CDR3 is CASRSSGRAPTDTQYF. Written as DNA, the CDR3 is TGCGCCAGCAGGTCTAGCGGGAGGGCCCCCACAGATACGCAGTATTTT. This chain links TRBV10-2 with TRBJ2-3; the match to TRBD2 covers 12 bases. Unmatched junction bases numbered 6, after V lost 6 bases and J lost 2 bases. Per germline, CDR1 WSHSY and CDR2 SAAADI. This CDR3 has 16 amino acids.

The J gene is TRBJ2-7, the V gene TRBV7-9; the D gene could be TRBD1 or TRBD2 (5 bases each). Per the germline V gene, CDR1 is SEHNR and CDR2 is FQNEAQ (reference sequence). The CDR3 is 16 amino acids. Trimming stripped 4 bases from V and 4 bases from J, with 20 bases between. This CDR3 reads CASSSSGTSTLYEQYF. DNA for the CDR3: TGTGCCAGCAGCTCCTCCGGGACCTCAACGCTATACGAGCAGTACTTC.

The rearrangement joins TRBV2 to TRBJ1-1, with TRBD1 matching over 7 bases. The CDR3 covers 13 residues. The V gene's germline CDR1 is SNHLY and CDR2 FYNNEI. V shed 7 bases, J shed 5 bases, and the junction held 7 bases outside the gene matches. Here the CDR3 DNA reads TGTGCCAGCAACCAGGGGGGGTGGACTGAAGCTTTCTTT. It is translated as CASNQGGWTEAFF.

The chain couples TRBV2 to TRBJ1-2; possibly TRBD1 for D (5 bases). The CDR3 consists of 13 residues. Trimming removed 6 bases at V and 9 bases at J, with 17 bases between. Germline V gene data show CDR1 as SNHLY and CDR2 as FYNNEI. The CDR3 is CASRPGHEGSYTF. As DNA, the CDR3 is TGTGCCAGCAGGCCCGGACACGAAGGGAGCTACACCTTC.

This clone was picked up many times. The chain is built from TRBV6-2 or TRBV6-3 and TRBJ2-5; 8 nucleotides match TRBD1. The V segment lost 2 bases and the J segment 2 bases; nucleotides outside the gene matches: 10. Germline V gene lookup returns CDR1 MNHEY and CDR2 SVGEGT. This CDR3 spans 17 amino acids. The CDR3 protein is CASSYPITRTGQETQYF. Written as DNA, the CDR3 is TGTGCCAGCAGTTACCCTATCACCCGGACAGGGCAAGAGACCCAGTACTTC.

V gene TRBV4-1 combines with J gene TRBJ1-6, with a weak D call TRBD1 (6 bases). The CDR3 length is 16 residues. V was clipped by 4 bases and J by 8 bases, with 18 bases between them. CDR1 MGHRA and CDR2 YSYEKL come from the germline V gene. As DNA, the CDR3 is TGCGCCAGCAGCCCCCCCCGACCAGGGGCGGATTCACCCCTCCACTTT. Its protein is CASSPPRPGADSPLHF.

The V call is TRBV19, the J call TRBJ1-1; possibly TRBD1 for D (5 bases). CDR1 is LNHDA and CDR2 is SQIVND in the germline V gene (reference sequence). Trimming stripped 5 bases from V and 6 bases from J, with 13 bases between. The CDR3 totals 13 residues. CDR3 nucleotides: TGTGCCAGTAGTTACAGGCGGGACGCTGAAGCTTTCTTT. It codes for CASSYRRDAEAFF. The variable domain in full, completed from reference TRBV19 and TRBJ1-1, reads DGGITQSPKYLFRKEGQNVTLSCEQNLNHDAMYWYRQDPGQGLRLIYYSQIVNDFQKGDIAEGYSVSREKKESFPLTVTSAQKNPTAFYLCASSYRRDAEAFFGQGTRLTVV.